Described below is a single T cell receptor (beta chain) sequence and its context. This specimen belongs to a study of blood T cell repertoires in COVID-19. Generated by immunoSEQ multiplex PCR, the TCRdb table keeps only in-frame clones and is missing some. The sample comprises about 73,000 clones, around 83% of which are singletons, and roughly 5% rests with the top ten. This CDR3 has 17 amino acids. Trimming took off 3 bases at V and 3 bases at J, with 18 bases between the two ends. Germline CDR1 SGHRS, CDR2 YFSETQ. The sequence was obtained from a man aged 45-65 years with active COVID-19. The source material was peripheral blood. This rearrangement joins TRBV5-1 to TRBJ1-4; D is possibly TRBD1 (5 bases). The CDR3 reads CASSSRPLTDANEKLFF. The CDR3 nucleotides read TGCGCCAGCAGCTCACGCCCCCTGACAGATGCTAATGAAAAACTGTTTTTT.